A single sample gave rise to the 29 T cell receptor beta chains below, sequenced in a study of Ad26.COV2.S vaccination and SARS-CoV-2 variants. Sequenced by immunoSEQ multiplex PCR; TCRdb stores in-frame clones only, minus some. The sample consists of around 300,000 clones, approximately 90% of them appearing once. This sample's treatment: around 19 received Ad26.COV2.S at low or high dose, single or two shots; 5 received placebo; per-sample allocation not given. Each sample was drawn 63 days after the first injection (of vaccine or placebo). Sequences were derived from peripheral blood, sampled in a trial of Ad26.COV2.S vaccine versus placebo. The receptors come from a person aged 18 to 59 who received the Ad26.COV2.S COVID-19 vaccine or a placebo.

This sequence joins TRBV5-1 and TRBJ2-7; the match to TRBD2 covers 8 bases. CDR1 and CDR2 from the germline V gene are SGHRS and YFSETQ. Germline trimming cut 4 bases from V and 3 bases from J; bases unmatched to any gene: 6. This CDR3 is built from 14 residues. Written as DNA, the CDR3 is TGCGCCAGCAGCCCGGCGGGGGGAGTCTACGAGCAGTACTTC. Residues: CASSPAGGVYEQYF.

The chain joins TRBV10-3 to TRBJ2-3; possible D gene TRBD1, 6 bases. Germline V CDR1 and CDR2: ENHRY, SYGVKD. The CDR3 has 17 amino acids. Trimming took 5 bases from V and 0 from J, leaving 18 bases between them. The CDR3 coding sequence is TGTGCCATCAGTATCCCGGGACACAGCTCTAGCACAGATACGCAGTATTTT. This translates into CAISIPGHSSSTDTQYF.

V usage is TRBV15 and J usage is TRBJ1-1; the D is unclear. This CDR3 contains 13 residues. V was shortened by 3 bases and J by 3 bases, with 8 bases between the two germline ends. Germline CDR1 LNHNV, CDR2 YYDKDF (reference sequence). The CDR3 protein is CATSSSLYTEAFF. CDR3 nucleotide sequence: TGTGCCACCAGCAGTAGCCTGTACACTGAAGCTTTCTTT.

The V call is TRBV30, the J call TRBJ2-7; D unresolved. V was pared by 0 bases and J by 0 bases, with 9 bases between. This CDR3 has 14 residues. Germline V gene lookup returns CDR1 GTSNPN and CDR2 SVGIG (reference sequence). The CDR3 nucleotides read TGTGCCTGGAGTGTATGGGATTACTCCTACGAGCAGTACTTC. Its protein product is CAWSVWDYSYEQYF.

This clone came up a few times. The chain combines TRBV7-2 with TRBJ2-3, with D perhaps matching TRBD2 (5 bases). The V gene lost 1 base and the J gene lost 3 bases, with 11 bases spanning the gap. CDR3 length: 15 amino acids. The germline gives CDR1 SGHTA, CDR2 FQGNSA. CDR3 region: CASSLGPSRTDTQYF. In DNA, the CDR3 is TGTGCCAGCAGCTTAGGGCCTAGCAGGACAGATACGCAGTATTTT.

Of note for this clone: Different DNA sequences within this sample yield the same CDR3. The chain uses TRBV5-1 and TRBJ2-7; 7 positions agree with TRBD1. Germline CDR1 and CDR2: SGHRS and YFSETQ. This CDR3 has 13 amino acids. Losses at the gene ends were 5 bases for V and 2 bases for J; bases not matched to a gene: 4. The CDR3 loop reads CASSPDRAYEQYF. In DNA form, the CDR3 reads TGCGCCAGCAGTCCCGACAGGGCCTACGAGCAGTACTTC.

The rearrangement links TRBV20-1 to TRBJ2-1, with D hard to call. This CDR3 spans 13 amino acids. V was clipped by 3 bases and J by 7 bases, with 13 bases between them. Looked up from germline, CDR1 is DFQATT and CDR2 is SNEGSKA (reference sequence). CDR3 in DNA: TGCAGTGCTAGTATCGGCAGGTGGAATGAGCAGTTCTTC. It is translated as CSASIGRWNEQFF.

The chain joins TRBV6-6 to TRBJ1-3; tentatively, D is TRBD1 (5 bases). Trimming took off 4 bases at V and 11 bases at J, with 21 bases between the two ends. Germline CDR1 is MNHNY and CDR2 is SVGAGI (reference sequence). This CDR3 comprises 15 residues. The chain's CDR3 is CASSLNRRAQSAIYF. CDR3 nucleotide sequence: TGTGCCAGCAGTTTAAACCGCAGGGCGCAAAGCGCCATATATTTT.

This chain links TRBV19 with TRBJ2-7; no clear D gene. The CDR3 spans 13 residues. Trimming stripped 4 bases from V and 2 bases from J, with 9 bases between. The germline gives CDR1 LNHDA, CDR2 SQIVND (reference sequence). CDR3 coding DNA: TGTGCCAGTAGTACAGGCGCAACCTACGAGCAGTACTTC. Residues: CASSTGATYEQYF.

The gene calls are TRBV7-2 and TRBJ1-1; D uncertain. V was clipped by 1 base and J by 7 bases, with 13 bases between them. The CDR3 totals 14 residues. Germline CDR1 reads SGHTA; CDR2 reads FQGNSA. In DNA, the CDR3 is TGTGCCAGCAGCTTAGGATGGGCGGGGTATGAAGCTTTCTTT. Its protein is CASSLGWAGYEAFF.

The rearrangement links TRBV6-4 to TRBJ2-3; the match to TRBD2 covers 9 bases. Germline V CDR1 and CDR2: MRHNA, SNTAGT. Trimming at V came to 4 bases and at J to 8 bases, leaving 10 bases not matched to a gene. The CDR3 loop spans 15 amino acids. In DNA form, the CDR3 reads TGTGCCAGCAGTGGCCGAGCGGGGGGCTTAAGTACGCAGTATTTT. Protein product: CASSGRAGGLSTQYF.

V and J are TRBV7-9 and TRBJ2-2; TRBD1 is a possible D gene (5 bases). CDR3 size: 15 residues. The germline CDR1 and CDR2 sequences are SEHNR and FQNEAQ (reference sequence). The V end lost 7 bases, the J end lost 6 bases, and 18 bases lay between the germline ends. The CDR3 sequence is CASTNQGGVAGELFF. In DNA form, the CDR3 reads TGTGCCAGCACCAATCAGGGCGGAGTGGCCGGGGAGCTGTTTTTT.

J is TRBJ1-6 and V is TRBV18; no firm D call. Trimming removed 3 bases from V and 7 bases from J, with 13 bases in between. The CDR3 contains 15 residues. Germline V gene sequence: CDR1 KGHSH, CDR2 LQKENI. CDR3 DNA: TGTGCCAGCTCACCCACCGAAGCGATGAATTCACCCCTCCACTTT. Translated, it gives CASSPTEAMNSPLHF.

The CDR3 is CASSPRLAGVGQFF. The DNA of the CDR3 is TGTGCCAGCAGCCCACGTCTAGCGGGAGTTGGGCAGTTCTTC. The rearrangement uses TRBV9 and TRBJ2-1, with 10 bases identical to TRBD2. Germline V CDR1 and CDR2: SGDLS, YYNGEE. The CDR3 loop spans 14 amino acids. V lost 4 bases, J lost 12 bases, and 10 bases stayed unmatched.

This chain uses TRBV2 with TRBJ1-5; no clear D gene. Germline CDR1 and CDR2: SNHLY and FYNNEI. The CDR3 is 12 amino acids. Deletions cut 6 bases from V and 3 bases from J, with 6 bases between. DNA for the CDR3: TGTGCCAGCAGGCGATCCAATCAGCCCCAGCATTTT. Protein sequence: CASRRSNQPQHF.

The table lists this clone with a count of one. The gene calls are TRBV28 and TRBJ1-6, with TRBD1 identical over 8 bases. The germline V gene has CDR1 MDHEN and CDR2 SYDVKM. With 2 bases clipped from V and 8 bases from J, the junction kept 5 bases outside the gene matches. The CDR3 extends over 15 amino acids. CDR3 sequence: CASSLLDRGDSPLHF. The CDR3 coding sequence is TGTGCCAGCAGTTTACTTGACAGGGGCGATTCACCCCTCCACTTT.

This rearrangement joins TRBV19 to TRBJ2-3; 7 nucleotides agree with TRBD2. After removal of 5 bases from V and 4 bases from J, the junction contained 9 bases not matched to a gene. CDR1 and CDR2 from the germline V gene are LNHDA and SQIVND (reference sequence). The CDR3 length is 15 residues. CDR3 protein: CASSPKGLSADTQYF. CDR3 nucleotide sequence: TGTGCCAGTAGTCCAAAGGGACTATCAGCAGATACGCAGTATTTT.

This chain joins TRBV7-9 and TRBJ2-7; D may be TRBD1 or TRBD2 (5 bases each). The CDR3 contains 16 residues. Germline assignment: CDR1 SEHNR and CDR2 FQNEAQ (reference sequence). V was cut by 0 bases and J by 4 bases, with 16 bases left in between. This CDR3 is CASSLASGLARYEQYF. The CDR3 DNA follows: TGTGCCAGCAGCTTAGCATCGGGGCTAGCACGTTACGAGCAGTACTTC.

The CDR3: CASKLGDGSQPQHF. CDR3 nucleotides: TGCGCCAGCAAGTTAGGTGACGGATCCCAGCCCCAGCATTTT. The chain uses TRBV5-1 and TRBJ1-5; D remains unclear. V dropped 6 bases and J dropped 7 bases, with 17 bases sitting between them. Germline CDR1 is SGHRS and CDR2 is YFSETQ. There are 14 residues in the CDR3.

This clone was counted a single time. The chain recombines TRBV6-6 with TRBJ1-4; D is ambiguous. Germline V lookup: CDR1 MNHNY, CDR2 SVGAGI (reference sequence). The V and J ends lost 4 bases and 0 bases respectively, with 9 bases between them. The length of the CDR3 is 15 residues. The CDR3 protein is CASSSPIATNEKLFF. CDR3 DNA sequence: TGTGCCAGCAGTTCCCCCATAGCAACTAATGAAAAACTGTTTTTT.

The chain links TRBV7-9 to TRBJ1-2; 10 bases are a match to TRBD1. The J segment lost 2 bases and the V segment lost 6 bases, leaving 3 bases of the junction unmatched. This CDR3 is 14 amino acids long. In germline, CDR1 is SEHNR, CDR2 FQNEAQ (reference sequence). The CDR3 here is CASRPGQGNYGYTF. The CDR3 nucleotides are TGTGCCAGCAGACCGGGACAGGGGAACTATGGCTACACCTTC.

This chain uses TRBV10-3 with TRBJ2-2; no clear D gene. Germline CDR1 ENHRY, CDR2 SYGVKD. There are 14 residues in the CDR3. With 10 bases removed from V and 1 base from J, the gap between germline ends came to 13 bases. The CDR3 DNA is TGTGCCAACAAAGCGTCCTTGAACACCGGGGAGCTGTTTTTT. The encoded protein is CANKASLNTGELFF.

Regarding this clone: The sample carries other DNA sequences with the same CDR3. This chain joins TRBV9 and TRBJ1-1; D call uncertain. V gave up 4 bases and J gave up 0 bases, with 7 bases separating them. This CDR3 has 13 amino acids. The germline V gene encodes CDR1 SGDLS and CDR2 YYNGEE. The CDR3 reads CASSLTLNTEAFF. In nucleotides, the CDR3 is TGTGCCAGCAGCCTAACATTGAACACTGAAGCTTTCTTT.

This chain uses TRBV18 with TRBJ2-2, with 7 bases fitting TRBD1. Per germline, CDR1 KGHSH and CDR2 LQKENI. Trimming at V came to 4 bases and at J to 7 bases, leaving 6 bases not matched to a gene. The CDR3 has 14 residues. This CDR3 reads CASSLDRAGGELFF. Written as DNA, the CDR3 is TGTGCCAGCTCACTTGACAGGGCCGGCGGGGAGCTGTTTTTT.

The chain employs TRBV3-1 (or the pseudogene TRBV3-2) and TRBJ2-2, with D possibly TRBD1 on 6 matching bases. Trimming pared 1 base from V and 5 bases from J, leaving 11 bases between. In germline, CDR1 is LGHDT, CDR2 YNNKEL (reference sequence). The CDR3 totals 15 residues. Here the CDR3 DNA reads TGTGCCAGCAGCCAAGTATCTGGGACAACCGGGGAGCTGTTTTTT. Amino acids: CASSQVSGTTGELFF.

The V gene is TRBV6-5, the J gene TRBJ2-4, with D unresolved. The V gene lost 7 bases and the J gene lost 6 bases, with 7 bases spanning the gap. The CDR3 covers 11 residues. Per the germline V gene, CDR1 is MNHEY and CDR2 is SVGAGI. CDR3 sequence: CASNTLNIQYF. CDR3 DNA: TGTGCCAGCAACACTCTAAACATTCAGTACTTC.

CDR3 in amino acids: CASRALADTEAFF. The CDR3 DNA is TGTGCCAGCAGGGCCCTAGCAGACACTGAAGCTTTCTTT. The chain combines TRBV12-3 or TRBV12-4 with TRBJ1-1; D gene uncertain. CDR3 length equals 13 residues. Trimming cost V 6 bases and J 3 bases, with 11 bases left between them.

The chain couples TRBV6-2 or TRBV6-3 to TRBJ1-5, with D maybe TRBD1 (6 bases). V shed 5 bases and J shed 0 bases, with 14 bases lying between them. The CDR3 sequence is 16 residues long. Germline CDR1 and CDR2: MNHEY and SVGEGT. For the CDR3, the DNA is TGTGCCAGCAGTCCCCATGGACAGTATAGCAATCAGCCCCAGCATTTT. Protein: CASSPHGQYSNQPQHF.

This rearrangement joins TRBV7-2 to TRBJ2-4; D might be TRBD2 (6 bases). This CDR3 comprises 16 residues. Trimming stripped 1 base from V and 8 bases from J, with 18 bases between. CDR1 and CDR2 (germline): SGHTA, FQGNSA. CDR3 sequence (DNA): TGTGCCAGCAGCTTAGAGTCGGCGGTCAGGAGGGACATTCAGTACTTC. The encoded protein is CASSLESAVRRDIQYF.